Each of the 20 T cell receptor beta chains below was sequenced from the same sample in a study of cytomegalovirus exposure and HLA in healthy donors. TCRdb's table, derived via immunoSEQ multiplex PCR, lists solely in-frame clones and lacks some. The sample holds 250,000 to 400,000 clones; approximately 90% are singletons and the top ten take more than 0.9%. The source material was PBMCs. The receptors originated from a woman under 40 in good health and CMV-seropositive.

The chain joins TRBV27 to TRBJ1-1; possibly TRBD1 for D (5 bases). The length of the CDR3 is 15 residues. The V end lost 3 bases, the J end lost 6 bases, and 17 bases lay between the germline ends. Germline-derived CDR1 and CDR2 are MNHEY and SMNVEV (reference sequence). CDR3 bases: TGTGCCAGCAGTTTGGGACTCGGGGTACTGTCTGAAGCTTTCTTT. This codes for CASSLGLGVLSEAFF.

This sequence joins TRBV7-2 and TRBJ2-7, with unresolved D. V lost 3 bases to trimming and J lost 2 bases, with 17 bases between them. CDR1 and CDR2 (germline): SGHTA, FQGNSA. This CDR3 contains 16 residues. The CDR3: CASSLKPPGPTYEQYF. The CDR3 DNA follows: TGTGCCAGCAGCTTGAAGCCCCCTGGACCTACCTACGAGCAGTACTTC.

The V call is TRBV9, the J call TRBJ2-7, with 7 bases fitting TRBD1. Germline-derived CDR1 and CDR2 are SGDLS and YYNGEE. V was clipped by 2 bases and J by 5 bases; unmatched bases: 4. The CDR3 totals 13 residues. The CDR3 is CASSVLTGDEQYF. The CDR3 coding sequence is TGTGCCAGCAGCGTTTTAACAGGGGACGAGCAGTACTTC.

The chain combines TRBV6-6 with TRBJ1-1, with D unresolved. Germline-derived CDR1 and CDR2 are MNHNY and SVGAGI (reference sequence). Trimming cost V 8 bases and J 4 bases, with 14 bases left between them. This CDR3 has 13 residues. The CDR3 sequence is CASGDWEPTEAFF. DNA for the CDR3: TGTGCCAGCGGGGATTGGGAACCCACTGAAGCTTTCTTT.

This CDR3 reads CSVEEFRQRSTDTQYF. CDR3 bases: TGCAGCGTTGAAGAATTCAGACAGAGGAGCACAGATACGCAGTATTTT. The V call is TRBV29-1, the J call TRBJ2-3; TRBD1 is a possible D gene (5 bases). Trimming removed 0 bases at V and 0 bases at J, with 13 bases between. Germline CDR1 and CDR2: SQVTM and ANQGSEA. The CDR3 length is 16 residues.

In regard to this clone: Other DNA sequences in the sample encode the same CDR3. J is TRBJ1-1 and V is TRBV6-1; tentative D call: TRBD1 (5 bases). V was trimmed by 2 bases and J by 1 base, leaving 8 bases between them. The CDR3 has 14 residues. The germline CDR1 and CDR2 sequences are MNHNS and SASEGT. The CDR3 DNA reads TGTGCCAGCAGTGAACCGGGGCAGAACACTGAAGCTTTCTTT. As protein: CASSEPGQNTEAFF.

J is TRBJ2-5 and V is TRBV6-5, with D unresolved. The CDR3 has 14 amino acids. The germline V gene has CDR1 MNHEY and CDR2 SVGAGI. V dropped 2 bases and J dropped 1 base, with 8 bases sitting between them. The CDR3 sequence: CASSYRDFQETQYF. DNA for the CDR3: TGTGCCAGCAGTTACCGCGACTTCCAAGAGACCCAGTACTTC.

V and J are TRBV6-1 and TRBJ2-3, with 10 bases aligning to TRBD2. V lost 5 bases to trimming and J lost 5 bases; unmatched junction nucleotides: 7. CDR1 is MNHNS and CDR2 is SASEGT in the germline V gene. The CDR3 totals 15 residues. Written as DNA, the CDR3 is TGTGCCAGCAGTCGACTAGCGGGCGATCTAGATACGCAGTATTTT. Translating it yields CASSRLAGDLDTQYF.

The V and J genes are TRBV6-5 and TRBJ1-3; D is unclear. Germline assignment: CDR1 MNHEY and CDR2 SVGAGI. Between the trimmed V and J ends, which lost 4 bases and 2 bases, there was a span of 9 bases. The CDR3 consists of 14 residues. The CDR3 loop is CASSLRTAGNTIYF. In DNA, the CDR3 is TGTGCCAGCAGTTTAAGGACGGCTGGAAACACCATATATTTT.

This clone has a handful of counts. The V gene is TRBV4-1, the J gene TRBJ1-1; unclear D gene. This CDR3 has 14 amino acids. Germline V gene sequence: CDR1 MGHRA, CDR2 YSYEKL. Trimming removed 1 base from V and 4 bases from J, with 10 bases in between. CDR3 sequence: CASSQAPGVTEAFF. The CDR3 nucleotides read TGCGCCAGCAGCCAAGCTCCAGGTGTCACTGAAGCTTTCTTT.

This chain joins TRBV28 and TRBJ2-7, with 11 bases matching TRBD1. This CDR3 contains 14 residues. Germline trimming cut 7 bases from V and 3 bases from J; bases unmatched to any gene: 5. In germline, CDR1 is MDHEN, CDR2 SYDVKM. The CDR3 region has the DNA TGTGCCAGCACGGGGGACAGGGGGTTCTACGAGCAGTACTTC. Protein sequence: CASTGDRGFYEQYF.

J is TRBJ2-7 and V is TRBV7-8; the D call may be TRBD1 or TRBD2 (5 bases each). This CDR3 contains 15 residues. Germline lookup yields CDR1 SGHVS and CDR2 FQNEAQ. V was shortened by 1 base and J by 4 bases, with 14 bases between the two germline ends. The CDR3 reads CASSLDGLGEYEQYF. The CDR3 nucleotides are TGTGCCAGCAGCTTAGACGGGTTGGGGGAGTACGAGCAGTACTTC.

V and J are TRBV10-3 and TRBJ1-2; the D is unclear. CDR1 and CDR2 (germline): ENHRY, SYGVKD. The CDR3 has 13 residues. Trimming left V 10 bases short and J 4 bases short, with 16 bases between. CDR3: CATSGGPGYGYTF. In DNA form, the CDR3 reads TGTGCCACTTCCGGAGGCCCAGGCTATGGCTACACCTTC.

A note on this clone: Other DNA sequences in this specimen translate into the identical CDR3. The chain joins TRBV6-5 to TRBJ2-5; D is possibly TRBD2 (6 bases). V lost 2 bases to trimming and J lost 0 bases, with 7 bases between them. The CDR3 extends over 14 amino acids. Germline V gene sequence: CDR1 MNHEY, CDR2 SVGAGI. DNA for the CDR3: TGTGCCAGCAGTTACGGGGGGAACCAAGAGACCCAGTACTTC. Its protein product is CASSYGGNQETQYF.

Here the CDR3 reads CASSATGTYEQYF. CDR3 in DNA: TGTGCCAGCAGTGCAACAGGGACTTACGAGCAGTACTTC. The chain carries TRBV28 and TRBJ2-7; TRBD1 or TRBD2 may be the D gene (6 bases each). Trimming stripped 5 bases from V and 4 bases from J, with 12 bases between. The CDR3 is 13 amino acids. Per the germline V gene, CDR1 is MDHEN and CDR2 is SYDVKM.

V gene TRBV6-1 combines with J gene TRBJ2-3; TRBD1 matches at 7 bases. The CDR3 is 15 amino acids. The J segment lost 5 bases and the V segment lost 1 base, leaving 6 bases of the junction unmatched. Germline V CDR1 and CDR2: MNHNS, SASEGT. The CDR3 sequence is CASSEVEGAGDTQYF. The DNA for the CDR3 is TGTGCCAGCAGTGAAGTTGAGGGGGCCGGAGATACGCAGTATTTT.

The rearrangement uses TRBV4-2 and TRBJ2-7, with a weak D call TRBD2 (5 bases). The V gene's germline CDR1 is LGHNA and CDR2 YNFKEQ. The germline V and J ends were trimmed by 1 base and 0 bases, with 13 bases remaining between them. CDR3 length: 16 amino acids. The CDR3: CASSQGVGVSSYEQYF. The CDR3 region has the DNA TGTGCCAGCAGCCAAGGAGTGGGAGTAAGCTCCTACGAGCAGTACTTC.

This clone was seen only a few times. The V gene is TRBV5-1, the J gene TRBJ2-2, with no clear D. Deletions cut 1 base from V and 3 bases from J, with 1 base between. The CDR3 has 12 residues. CDR1 SGHRS and CDR2 YFSETQ come from the germline V gene. The CDR3 here is CASSLHTGELFF. The CDR3 DNA follows: TGCGCCAGCAGCTTGCACACCGGGGAGCTGTTTTTT.

The J gene is TRBJ2-3, the V gene TRBV6-1; D is unresolved. The CDR3 loop spans 14 amino acids. Germline V gene data show CDR1 as MNHNS and CDR2 as SASEGT. The V gene lost 1 base and the J gene lost 0 bases, with 5 bases spanning the gap. The CDR3 DNA is TGTGCCAGCAGTGAAGGAAAGAGCACAGATACGCAGTATTTT. Its translation is CASSEGKSTDTQYF.

This chain connects TRBV30 to TRBJ1-2, with D maybe TRBD1 (5 bases). Trimming took 2 bases from V and 3 from J, leaving 13 bases between them. This CDR3 has 14 residues. The germline V gene encodes CDR1 GTSNPN and CDR2 SVGIG (reference sequence). The CDR3, as DNA: TGTGCCTGGAGTCGCAGGGACTGGTACTATGGCTACACCTTC. This translates into CAWSRRDWYYGYTF.